Presented here are 2 T cell receptor beta chains from one specimen sequenced in a study of naive CD8 T cells in extremely preterm neonates (TCRdb year 2017). Library construction relied on the immunoSEQ multiplex PCR assay. Here the immuneACCESS table is served through TCRdb, limited to in-frame sequences with V and J called. Missing clones are a known gap in these copies; in checked studies unresolved V genes cover under half, and the rest lacks a known reason. For this sample the table gives some 7,400 clones, of which 98% were detected only once. The top ten clones comprise about 0.35% of the sample. Sequencing used naive CD8+ T cells from blood. The receptor source for this set is a human donor in good health.

The chain is built from TRBV19 and TRBJ2-1; 12 bases agree with TRBD2. Germline CDR1 LNHDA, CDR2 SQIVND (reference sequence). With V trimmed by 5 bases and J by 4 bases, 15 bases remained unmatched. The CDR3 has 19 amino acids. CDR3 nucleotides: TGTGCCAGTAGTTTCCCGACTAGCGGGGGCCCTAAGACTTACAATGAGCAGTTCTTC. Encoded protein: CASSFPTSGGPKTYNEQFF.

CDR3 nucleotides: TGCGCCAGCAGCGTTGGGACAGGGACCTACGAGCAGTACTTC. This codes for CASSVGTGTYEQYF. This chain uses TRBV5-1 with TRBJ2-7; 9 positions match TRBD1. This CDR3 comprises 14 residues. CDR1 SGHRS and CDR2 YFSETQ come from the germline V gene. The ends lost 4 bases at V and 2 bases at J; junction bases unmatched: 4.